The rows below give T cell receptor beta chains drawn from one sample of a study of T cell responses to AZD1222 COVID-19 vaccine. Libraries were prepared by immunoSEQ multiplex PCR; TCRdb keeps only in-frame clonotypes and omits some of them. This sample has 90,000 to 110,000 clones, with roughly 84% found just once. The sample in question was peripheral blood, obtained on day 0 of AZD1222 vaccination. The receptors stem from an adult in good health. CDR3s include the opening cysteine and the closing phenylalanine or tryptophan. The D gene is left open where the match is weak. Rows give clone size only sometimes, using once, few, many, or a class for an expanded clone.

D gene | J gene | V gene | clone size | CDR3 protein | CDR3 DNA
NA | TRBJ1-6 | TRBV11-2 | NA | CASSSRDKPNSPLHF | TGTGCCAGCAGCTCCCGGGACAAACCCAATTCACCCCTCCACTTT
TRBD1 | TRBJ2-4 | TRBV9 | NA | CASSEGGRQNIQYF | TGTGCCAGCAGCGAAGGGGGCAGGCAAAACATTCAGTACTTC
NA | TRBJ1-3 | TRBV29-1 | NA | CSVERLSVSGNTIYF | TGCAGCGTTGAAAGGTTGTCCGTCTCTGGAAACACCATATATTTT
NA | TRBJ1-3 | TRBV7-2 | once | CASSLSPAAAGNTIYF | TGTGCCAGCAGCTTATCCCCAGCCGCGGCTGGAAACACCATATATTTT
NA | TRBJ1-2 | TRBV19 | NA | CASSTPDRSYGYTF | TGTGCCAGTAGTACCCCGGACAGATCCTATGGCTACACCTTC
NA | TRBJ1-6 | TRBV18 | once | CASSPPGSSYNSPLHF | TGTGCCAGCTCACCACCCGGTAGCTCCTATAATTCACCCCTCCACTTT
NA | TRBJ2-1 | TRBV4-2 | few | CASSQGNAGTPEQFF | TGTGCCAGCAGCCAAGGTAACGCCGGGACGCCTGAGCAGTTCTTC
NA | TRBJ2-6 | TRBV9 | NA | CASSHIRGAGANVLTF | TGTGCCAGCAGCCATATTAGGGGCGCTGGGGCCAACGTCCTGACTTTC
NA | TRBJ1-5 | TRBV7-2 | NA | CASSLGGHYSNQPQHF | TGTGCCAGCAGCTTGGGGGGCCATTATAGCAATCAGCCCCAGCATTTT
TRBD1 | TRBJ1-4 | TRBV2 | NA | CASSHRTGNSEKLFF | TGTGCCAGCAGTCACCGGACAGGGAATAGTGAAAAACTGTTTTTT
NA | TRBJ1-2 | TRBV25-1 | NA | CASSAVGGHGYTF | TGTGCCAGCAGTGCGGTGGGGGGCCATGGCTACACCTTC
NA | TRBJ2-7 | TRBV29-1 | NA | CSVATGFPYEQYF | TGCAGCGTAGCAACAGGGTTTCCCTACGAGCAGTACTTC
NA | TRBJ1-5 | TRBV5-1 | NA | CASSLAGTRNQPQHF | TGCGCCAGCAGCTTGGCCGGGACCCGCAATCAGCCCCAGCATTTT
NA | TRBJ2-5 | TRBV7-2 | NA | CASSPGPQETQYF | TGTGCCAGCAGCCCGGGACCTCAAGAGACCCAGTACTTC
NA | TRBJ1-3 | TRBV30 | NA | CAWSVKGNSGNTIYF | TGTGCCTGGAGTGTAAAGGGCAACTCTGGAAACACCATATATTTT
TRBD1 | TRBJ1-2 | TRBV2 | few | CASSEWRGPYPKGYTF | TGTGCCAGCAGTGAATGGAGGGGGCCCTATCCGAAGGGCTACACCTTC
TRBD1 | TRBJ1-6 | TRBV4-1 | NA | CASSQDKGVGTGASPLHF | TGCGCCAGCAGCCAAGATAAGGGAGTGGGGACAGGGGCCTCACCCCTCCACTTT
NA | TRBJ1-5 | TRBV7-2 | NA | CASSFQGNSNQPQHF | TGTGCCAGCAGCTTTCAGGGAAATAGCAATCAGCCCCAGCATTTT
NA | TRBJ1-1 | TRBV29-1 | NA | CSVEGPMNTEAFF | TGCAGCGTTGAAGGCCCCATGAACACTGAAGCTTTCTTT
NA | TRBJ2-3 | TRBV4-1 | NA | CASSQEGVIPDTQYF | TGCGCCAGCAGCCAAGAAGGGGTGATCCCAGATACGCAGTATTTT
NA | TRBJ2-1 | TRBV11-1 | NA | CASSLWGGGQNEQFF | TGTGCCAGCAGCTTATGGGGAGGGGGCCAGAATGAGCAGTTCTTC
TRBD2 | TRBJ2-1 | TRBV5-1 | NA | CASRIWTSGAYNEQFF | TGCGCCAGCCGGATCTGGACTAGCGGGGCTTACAATGAGCAGTTCTTC
TRBD2 | TRBJ2-1 | TRBV9 | once | CASSAGTRRNEQFF | TGTGCCAGCAGCGCCGGGACTAGGCGCAATGAGCAGTTCTTC
NA | TRBJ2-1 | TRBV7-9 | NA | CASSLYGQGRLDEQFF | TGTGCCAGCAGTTTGTACGGGCAGGGCCGGTTAGATGAGCAGTTCTTC
NA | TRBJ2-5 | TRBV3-1/TRBV3-2 | few | CASSQGRETQYF | TGTGCCAGCAGCCAAGGCCGAGAGACCCAGTACTTC
NA | TRBJ1-1 | TRBV2 | NA | CASSLGLSEAFF | TGTGCCAGCAGCCTAGGGCTGTCAGAAGCTTTCTTT
TRBD1 | TRBJ2-1 | TRBV7-7 | NA | CASSLDPTGSSYNEQFF | TGTGCCAGCAGCTTAGACCCGACAGGGAGCTCCTACAATGAGCAGTTCTTC
TRBD1 | TRBJ2-1 | TRBV11-3 | NA | CASVPGQGGHEQFF | TGTGCCAGCGTCCCGGGACAGGGCGGACATGAGCAGTTCTTC
NA | TRBJ2-7 | TRBV7-2 | once | CASSLGGTVGTGLYEQYF | TGTGCCAGCAGCTTAGGGGGTACGGTAGGGACGGGGCTGTACGAGCAGTACTTC
NA | TRBJ1-4 | TRBV5-1 | once | CASSSRLNEKLFF | TGCGCCAGCAGCTCCCGCCTGAATGAAAAACTGTTTTTT
NA | TRBJ2-5 | TRBV4-1 | NA | CASSQDLETQYF | TGCGCCAGCAGCCAAGATTTAGAGACCCAGTACTTC
NA | TRBJ1-4 | TRBV4-1 | NA | CASSLILGRHKTNEKLFF | TGCGCCAGCAGCCTGATTTTGGGGCGACATAAAACTAATGAAAAACTGTTTTTT
TRBD1 | TRBJ1-2 | TRBV27 | NA | CASSPQGRGYGYTF | TGTGCCAGCAGTCCCCAGGGCAGGGGGTATGGCTACACCTTC
TRBD1 | TRBJ2-5 | TRBV24-1 | NA | CATSDPGDRAGKTQYF | TGTGCCACCAGTGATCCCGGGGACAGGGCGGGAAAGACCCAGTACTTC
NA | TRBJ1-1 | TRBV9 | NA | CASSVVIDPALNTEAFF | TGTGCCAGCAGCGTAGTGATAGATCCGGCTCTAAACACTGAAGCTTTCTTT
NA | TRBJ2-1 | TRBV6-1 | NA | CASSEGRVYHEQFF | TGTGCCAGCAGTGAAGGTCGGGTTTATCATGAGCAGTTCTTC
TRBD1 | TRBJ2-1 | TRBV18 | NA | CASSPPGQFYNEQFF | TGTGCCAGCTCACCACCGGGACAGTTCTACAATGAGCAGTTCTTC
NA | TRBJ2-2 | TRBV18 | NA | CASSPIGTGELFF | TGTGCCAGCTCACCAATAGGGACCGGGGAGCTGTTTTTT
NA | TRBJ1-1 | TRBV7-9 | NA | CASSLASANTEAFF | TGTGCCAGCAGCTTAGCGTCAGCGAACACTGAAGCTTTCTTT
TRBD2 | TRBJ2-1 | TRBV20-1 | NA | CSASTVDTSGIYNEQFF | TGCAGTGCTAGTACCGTCGATACTAGCGGGATATACAATGAGCAGTTCTTC
NA | TRBJ1-2 | TRBV11-3 | few | CASSLEGRRGNYGYTF | TGTGCCAGCAGCTTAGAAGGCAGGCGGGGTAACTATGGCTACACCTTC
TRBD1 | TRBJ2-7 | TRBV2 | NA | CASFGQGTYEQYF | TGTGCCAGCTTCGGACAGGGCACATACGAGCAGTACTTC
TRBD1 | TRBJ1-1 | TRBV6-5 | NA | CASSYPGQGALEAFF | TGTGCCAGCAGTTACCCGGGACAGGGCGCCTTGGAGGCTTTCTTT
NA | TRBJ1-1 | TRBV4-1 | NA | CASSQEVGGSPAFF | TGCGCCAGCAGCCAAGAAGTAGGAGGGAGTCCAGCTTTCTTT
TRBD2 | TRBJ2-2 | TRBV7-2 | NA | CASSLWSGGTPGGELFF | TGTGCCAGCAGCTTATGGAGCGGGGGGACCCCGGGCGGGGAGCTGTTTTTT
NA | TRBJ1-2 | TRBV29-1 | NA | CSLQTIPNGGYTF | TGCAGTCTCCAGACAATTCCTAATGGGGGCTACACCTTC
NA | TRBJ1-4 | TRBV19 | NA | CASSMSASSEKLFF | TGTGCCAGTAGTATGTCGGCTTCTTCGGAAAAACTGTTTTTT
NA | TRBJ1-4 | TRBV7-3 | NA | CASSLTGGEKLFF | TGTGCCAGCAGCTTAACAGGGGGTGAAAAACTGTTTTTT
NA | TRBJ2-3 | TRBV9 | NA | CASSPGLEIEDTQYF | TGTGCCAGCAGCCCGGGACTGGAGATTGAAGATACGCAGTATTTT
TRBD2 | TRBJ2-1 | TRBV19 | NA | CASSMQRTSGIRGNEQFF | TGTGCCAGTAGTATGCAAAGGACTAGCGGGATCCGCGGCAATGAGCAGTTCTTC
NA | TRBJ2-7 | TRBV4-3 | NA | CASSQEDGRVYEQYF | TGCGCCAGCAGCCAAGAAGACGGAAGGGTGTACGAGCAGTACTTC
NA | TRBJ1-2 | TRBV7-2 | NA | CASSLGGPNYGYTF | TGTGCCAGCAGCTTAGGGGGTCCGAACTATGGCTACACCTTC